This T cell receptor (beta chain) was observed in a study of naive and memory T cell subsets. Study conclusions and caveats: This RNA-based method may be sensitive to activation-related transcript changes.

This clonotype was seen only a few times. Its antigen is not identified. TCR cDNA received a 3' ligated oligonucleotide that carried a UMI. Adult healthy volunteers gave 2.5 ml peripheral blood for whole-blood RNA. Germline trimming cut 0 bases from V and 3 bases from J; bases unmatched to any gene: 5. This CDR3 region has 17 residues. In germline, CDR1 is SEHNR, CDR2 FQNEAQ (reference sequence). The SP2 primer and nested alpha and beta constant region primers amplified ligated cDNA in four rounds. For blood and skin samples, reverse transcription used TCR alpha and beta constant primers. TCRdb re-analysed the 5' RACE reads in MiXCR, keeping a single row per CDR3 protein. The data hold 55,000 to 65,000 distinct CDR3 sequences, with under 10% observed a single time.

V and J are TRBV7-9 and TRBJ2-2; TRBD2 agrees at 9 bases. This TCR was sampled from a female donor in good health. As DNA, the CDR3 is TGTGCCAGCAGCTTAGCACAAGCGGGAGGATACACCGGGGAGCTGTTTTTT. Protein sequence: CASSLAQAGGYTGELFF.